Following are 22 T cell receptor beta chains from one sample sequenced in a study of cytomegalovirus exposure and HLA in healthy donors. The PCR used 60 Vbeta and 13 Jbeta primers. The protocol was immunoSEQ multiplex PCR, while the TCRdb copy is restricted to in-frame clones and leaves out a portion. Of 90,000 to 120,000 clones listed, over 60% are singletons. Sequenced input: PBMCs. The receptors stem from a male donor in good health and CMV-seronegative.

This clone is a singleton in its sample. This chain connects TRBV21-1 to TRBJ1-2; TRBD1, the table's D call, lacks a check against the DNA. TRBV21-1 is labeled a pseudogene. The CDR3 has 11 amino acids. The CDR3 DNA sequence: TGTGCCAGCGCAGGGGTTTATGGCTACACCTTC. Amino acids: CASAGVYGYTF.

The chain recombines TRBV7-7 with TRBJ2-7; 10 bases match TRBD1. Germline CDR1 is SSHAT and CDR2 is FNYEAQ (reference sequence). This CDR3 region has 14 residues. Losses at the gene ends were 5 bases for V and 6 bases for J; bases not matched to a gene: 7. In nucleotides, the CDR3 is TGTGCCAGCAGCCCCTGGGACAGGGGCAGCGAGCAGTACTTC. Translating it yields CASSPWDRGSEQYF.

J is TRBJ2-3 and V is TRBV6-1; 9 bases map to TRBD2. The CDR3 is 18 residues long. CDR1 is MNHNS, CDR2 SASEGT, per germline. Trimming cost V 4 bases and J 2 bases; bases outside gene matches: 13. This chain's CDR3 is CASSGYISSGSNTDTQYF. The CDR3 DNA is TGTGCCAGCAGTGGATATATTAGTAGCGGGAGTAACACAGATACGCAGTATTTT.

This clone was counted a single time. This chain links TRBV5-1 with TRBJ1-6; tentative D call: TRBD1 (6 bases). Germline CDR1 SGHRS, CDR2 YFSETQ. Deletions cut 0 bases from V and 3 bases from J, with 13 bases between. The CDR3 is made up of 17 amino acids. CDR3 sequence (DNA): TGCGCCAGCAGCTTGGGCCCCACAGGGTTCTATAATTCACCCCTCCACTTT. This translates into CASSLGPTGFYNSPLHF.

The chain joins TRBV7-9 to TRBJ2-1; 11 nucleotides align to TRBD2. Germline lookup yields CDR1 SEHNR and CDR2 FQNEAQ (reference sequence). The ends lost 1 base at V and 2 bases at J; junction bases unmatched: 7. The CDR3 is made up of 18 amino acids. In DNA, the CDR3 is TGTGCCAGCAGCTTAGATGCTAGCGGGAGGAGCGCCTACAATGAGCAGTTCTTC. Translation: CASSLDASGRSAYNEQFF.

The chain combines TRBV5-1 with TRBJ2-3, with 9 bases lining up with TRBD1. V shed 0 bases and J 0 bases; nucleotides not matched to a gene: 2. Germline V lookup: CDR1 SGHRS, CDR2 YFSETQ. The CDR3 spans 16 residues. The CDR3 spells CASSLGDRESTDTQYF. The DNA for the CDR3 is TGCGCCAGCAGCTTGGGGGACAGGGAAAGCACAGATACGCAGTATTTT.

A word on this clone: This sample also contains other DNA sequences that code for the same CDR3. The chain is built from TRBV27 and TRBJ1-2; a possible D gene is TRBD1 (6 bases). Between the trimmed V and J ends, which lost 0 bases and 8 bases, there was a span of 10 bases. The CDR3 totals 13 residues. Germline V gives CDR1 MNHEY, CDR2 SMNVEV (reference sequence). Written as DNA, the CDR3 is TGTGCCAGCAGTTTATCCAGGGGCCGAGGCTACACCTTC. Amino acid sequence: CASSLSRGRGYTF.

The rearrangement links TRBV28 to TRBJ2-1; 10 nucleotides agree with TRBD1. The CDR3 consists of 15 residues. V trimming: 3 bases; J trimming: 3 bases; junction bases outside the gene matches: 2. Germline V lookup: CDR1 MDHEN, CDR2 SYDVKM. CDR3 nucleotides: TGTGCCAGCAGTTTGGGGACAGGGGACTACAATGAGCAGTTCTTC. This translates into CASSLGTGDYNEQFF.

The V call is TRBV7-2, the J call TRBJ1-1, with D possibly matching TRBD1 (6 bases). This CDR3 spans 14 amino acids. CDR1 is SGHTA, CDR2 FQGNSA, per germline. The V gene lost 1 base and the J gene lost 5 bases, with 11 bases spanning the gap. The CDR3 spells CASSLDGGPTEAFF. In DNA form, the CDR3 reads TGTGCCAGCAGCTTAGACGGGGGGCCAACTGAAGCTTTCTTT.

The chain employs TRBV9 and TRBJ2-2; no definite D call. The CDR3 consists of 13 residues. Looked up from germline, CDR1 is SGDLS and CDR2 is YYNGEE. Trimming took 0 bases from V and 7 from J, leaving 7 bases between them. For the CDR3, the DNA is TGTGCCAGCAGCGTAGTATTAGTCGGGGAGCTGTTTTTT. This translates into CASSVVLVGELFF.

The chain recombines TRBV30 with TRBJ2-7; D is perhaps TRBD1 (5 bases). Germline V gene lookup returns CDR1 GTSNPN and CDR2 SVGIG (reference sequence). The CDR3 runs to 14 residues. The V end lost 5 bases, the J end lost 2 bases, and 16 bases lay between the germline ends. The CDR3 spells CAWAIQDMPYEQYF. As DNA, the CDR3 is TGTGCCTGGGCGATACAGGATATGCCCTACGAGCAGTACTTC.

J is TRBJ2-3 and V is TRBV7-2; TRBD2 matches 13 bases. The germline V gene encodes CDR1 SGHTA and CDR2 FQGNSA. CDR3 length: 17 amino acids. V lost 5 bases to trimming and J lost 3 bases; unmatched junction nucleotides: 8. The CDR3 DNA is TGTGCCAGCAGCCCAGGACTAGCGGGAGTAAGGACAGATACGCAGTATTTT. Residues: CASSPGLAGVRTDTQYF. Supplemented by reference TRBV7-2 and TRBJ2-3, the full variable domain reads GAGVSQSPSNKVTEKGKDVELRCDPISGHTALYWYRQSLGQGLEFLIYFQGNSAPDKSGLPSDRFSAERTGGSVSTLTIQRTQQEDSAVYLCASSPGLAGVRTDTQYFGPGTRLTVL.

The CDR3 DNA sequence: TGTGCCAGCAGCGTACAGGGGGGCTCCTACGAGCAGTACTTC. This codes for CASSVQGGSYEQYF. The chain joins TRBV9 to TRBJ2-7; perhaps TRBD1 as D (7 bases). Trimming cost V 1 base and J 0 bases, with 8 bases left between them. The CDR3 spans 14 residues. Germline CDR1 is SGDLS and CDR2 is YYNGEE.

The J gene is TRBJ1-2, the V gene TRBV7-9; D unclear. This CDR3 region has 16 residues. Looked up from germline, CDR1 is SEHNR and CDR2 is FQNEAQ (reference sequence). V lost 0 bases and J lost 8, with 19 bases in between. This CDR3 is CASSLASWEELGGYTF. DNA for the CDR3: TGTGCCAGCAGCTTAGCCTCCTGGGAGGAGTTAGGGGGCTACACCTTC. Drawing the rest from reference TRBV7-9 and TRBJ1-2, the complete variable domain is DTGVSQNPRHKITKRGQNVTFRCDPISEHNRLYWYRQTLGQGPEFLTYFQNEAQLEKSRLLSDRFSAERPKGSFSTLEIQRTEQGDSAMYLCASSLASWEELGGYTFGSGTRLTVV.

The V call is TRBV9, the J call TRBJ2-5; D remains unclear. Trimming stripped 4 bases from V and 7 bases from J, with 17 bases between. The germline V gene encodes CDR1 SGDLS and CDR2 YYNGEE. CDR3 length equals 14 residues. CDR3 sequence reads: CASSPHEGVGTQYF. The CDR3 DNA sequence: TGTGCCAGCAGCCCCCACGAAGGAGTCGGGACCCAGTACTTC.

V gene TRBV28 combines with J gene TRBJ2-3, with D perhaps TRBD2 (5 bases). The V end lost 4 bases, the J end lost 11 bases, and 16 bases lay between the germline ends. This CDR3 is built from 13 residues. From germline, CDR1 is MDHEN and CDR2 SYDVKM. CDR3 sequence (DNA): TGTGCCAGCAGTTCTCTCCCCGGACTCAAGCAGTATTTT. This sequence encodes CASSSLPGLKQYF. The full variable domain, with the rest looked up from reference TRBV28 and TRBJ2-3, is DVKVTQSSRYLVKRTGEKVFLECVQDMDHENMFWYRQDPGLGLRLIYFSYDVKMKEKGDIPEGYSVSREKKERFSLILESASTNQTSMYLCASSSLPGLKQYFGPGTRLTVL.

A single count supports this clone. The CDR3 nucleotides read TGTGCCAGCAGTGGGTTCGAGAGCTCCTACGAGCAGTACTTC. Translated: CASSGFESSYEQYF. The J gene is TRBJ2-7, the V gene TRBV6-1; no definite D call. Germline CDR1 MNHNS, CDR2 SASEGT. The ends were cut back, 4 bases at V and 0 bases at J, with 10 bases in the middle. The CDR3 covers 14 residues.

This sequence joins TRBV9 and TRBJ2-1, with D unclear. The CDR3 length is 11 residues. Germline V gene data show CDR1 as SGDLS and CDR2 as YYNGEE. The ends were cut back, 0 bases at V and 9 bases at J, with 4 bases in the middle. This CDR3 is CASSVGAEQFF. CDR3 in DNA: TGTGCCAGCAGCGTAGGAGCTGAGCAGTTCTTC.

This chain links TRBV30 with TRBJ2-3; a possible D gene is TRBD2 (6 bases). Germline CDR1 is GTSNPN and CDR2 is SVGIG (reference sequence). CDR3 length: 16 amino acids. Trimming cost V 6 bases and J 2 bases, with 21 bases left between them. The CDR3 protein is CACYRDFYTSTDTQYF. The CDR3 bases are TGTGCCTGTTACCGGGACTTCTACACCTCCACAGATACGCAGTATTTT. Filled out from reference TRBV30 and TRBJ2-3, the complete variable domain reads SQTIHQWPATLVQPVGSPLSLECTVEGTSNPNLYWYRQAAGRGLQLLFYSVGIGQISSEVPQNLSASRPQDRQFILSSKKLLLSDSGFYLCACYRDFYTSTDTQYFGPGTRLTVL.

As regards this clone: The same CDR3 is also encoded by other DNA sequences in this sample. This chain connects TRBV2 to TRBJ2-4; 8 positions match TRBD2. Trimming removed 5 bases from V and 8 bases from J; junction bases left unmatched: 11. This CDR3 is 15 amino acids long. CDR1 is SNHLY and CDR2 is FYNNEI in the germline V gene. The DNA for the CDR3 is TGTGCCAGCAGTCCCCTCGGCGGGGGGCGGGACATTCAGTACTTC. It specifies CASSPLGGGRDIQYF.

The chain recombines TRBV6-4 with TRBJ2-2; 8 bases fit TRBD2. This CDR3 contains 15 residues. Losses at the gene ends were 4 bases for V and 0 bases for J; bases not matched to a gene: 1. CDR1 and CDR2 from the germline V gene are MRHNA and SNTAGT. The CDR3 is CASSVTSANTGELFF. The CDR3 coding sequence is TGTGCCAGCAGTGTGACTAGCGCGAACACCGGGGAGCTGTTTTTT.

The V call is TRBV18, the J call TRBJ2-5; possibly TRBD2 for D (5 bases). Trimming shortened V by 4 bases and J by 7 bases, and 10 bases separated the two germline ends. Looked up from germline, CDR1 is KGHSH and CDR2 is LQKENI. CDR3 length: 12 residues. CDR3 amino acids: CASSQPGGTQYF. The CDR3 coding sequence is TGTGCCAGCTCACAACCAGGAGGGACCCAGTACTTC.